Described below is a single T cell receptor beta chain sequence and its context. The V segment lost 5 bases and the J segment 1 base; nucleotides outside the gene matches: 4. The CDR3 spans 13 residues. CDR1 SQVTM and CDR2 ANQGSEA come from the germline V gene. This sample is part of a study of blood T cell repertoires in COVID-19. Data came from immunoSEQ multiplex PCR; TCRdb stores just in-frame clones and leaves some out. The sample has around 68,000 clones, roughly 87% seen once. Sequenced sample: peripheral blood. The chain carries TRBV29-1 and TRBJ1-1; TRBD1 agrees at 7 bases. The sequence came from a man older than 75 with acute or convalescent COVID-19. The CDR3 DNA reads as TGCAGCGTTCAAGGACAGGCGAACACTGAAGCTTTCTTT. It yields the protein CSVQGQANTEAFF.